The subject of this entry is one T cell receptor (beta chain). The record originates from a study of cytomegalovirus exposure and HLA in healthy donors. Primers for the PCR totalled 60 Vbeta and 13 Jbeta. Sequencing was performed with immunoSEQ multiplex PCR; in TCRdb, only in-frame clones are kept and a portion is missing. The sample contains 160,000 or so clones, 81% of which appear only once. After removal of 5 bases from V and 1 base from J, the junction contained 2 bases not matched to a gene. Germline CDR1 reads SGHNT; CDR2 reads YENEEA. The CDR3 runs to 13 residues. The sequencing input was PBMCs. This TCR came from a woman aged 18-29 years in good health and CMV-seropositive. The chain uses TRBV11-3 and TRBJ2-7; TRBD1 agrees at 7 bases. CDR3 sequence: CASSTGQSYEQYF. CDR3 DNA sequence: TGTGCCAGCAGCACGGGACAGTCCTACGAGCAGTACTTC.